This TCR beta chain came from a study of shared clonotypes between healthy human individuals. Study-level points and caveats: Between a few donors, naive CD4 clonotypes were shared at a level of around 5.1%. Sampling covered blood only; tissue repertoires likely differ.

As regards this clone: What it binds is not known.

Several immunoSEQ 96-well plates shared each subset's DNA, each plate a replicate. Source study methods: As immunoSEQ supplied junction-only sequences (without quality scores), filtering differed. Some clones are missing from TCRdb's copy, which holds only in-frame ones; the method was immunoSEQ multiplex PCR. That table is the source of V, J and clone size, and D and trimming were worked out from the DNA. The table has 550,000 to 850,000 clones, 74% seen once. Germline V lookup: CDR1 MNHEY, CDR2 SVGAGI. The ends were cut back, 5 bases at V and 5 bases at J, with 18 bases in the middle. The CDR3 consists of 15 residues.

Sequencing input: memory CD4+ T cells sorted from blood. Regarding subset: CD45RA-negative fraction. The sequence derives from a woman aged 25 to 39 in good health. The chain links TRBV6-5 to TRBJ1-1; D is ambiguous. CDR3 DNA sequence: TGTGCCAGCAGTCACGGAAGGGTGGTGTATACTGAAGCTTTCTTT. This translates into CASSHGRVVYTEAFF.